The clone carrying this TCR beta chain was detected ten times or more. The antigen is undetermined. In making diagnoses, clinical symptoms, serum thyroxine and TRAb, thyroid ultrasound and orbital computed tomography were all used. The authors took PBMCs from over 8.5 ml fresh peripheral blood. The CDR3 length is 16 residues. Trimming removed 1 base at V and 0 bases at J, with 10 bases between. CDR1 and CDR2 (germline): LGHDT, YNNKEL (reference sequence). RNA transcripts were the template for amplifying TCR beta CDR3 regions. The HTBI primer set served for first-round RT-PCR of the TCR CDR3. TCRdb re-called the multiplex PCR reads with MiXCR, one entry per CDR3 protein. The table includes fewer than 350,000 distinct CDR3 sequences, over 12% detected once. These data are taken from a study of T cells in Graves' hyperthyroidism and ophthalmopathy. Study-wide findings and caveats: The model foresaw ophthalmopathy a median around 6 months prior to onset.

This clonotype originated in a woman between 45 and 65 years old with Graves' hyperthyroidism that later progressed to Graves' ophthalmopathy. Sequencing input: blood. The chain has TRBV3-1 and TRBJ2-1, with D possibly TRBD2 on 6 matching bases. CDR3 loop: CASSQAAGNSYNEQFF. The DNA for the CDR3 is TGTGCCAGCAGCCAAGCAGCGGGCAACTCCTACAATGAGCAGTTCTTC.